These 19 T cell receptor beta chains share one sample of origin, sequenced in a study of blood T cell repertoires in COVID-19. Method: immunoSEQ multiplex PCR; TCRdb's copy keeps in-frame clones and lacks some. This sample has 150,000 to 190,000 clones, with about 85% found just once. Sequencing was done on a sample of peripheral blood. Receptors originate from a woman aged 60-75 years with COVID-19, enrolled during active disease.

The V gene is TRBV10-1, the J gene TRBJ1-3, with 7 positions matching TRBD1. Trimming cost V 4 bases and J 3 bases; bases outside gene matches: 9. This CDR3 has 16 amino acids. The germline gives CDR1 WNHNN, CDR2 SYGVQD (reference sequence). CDR3 in amino acids: CASSADSTGLGNTIYF. The CDR3 bases are TGCGCCAGCAGTGCGGATTCGACAGGGCTTGGAAACACCATATATTTT.

The chain couples TRBV28 to TRBJ1-5, with D unclear. Germline V lookup: CDR1 MDHEN, CDR2 SYDVKM. This CDR3 region has 15 residues. Trimming cost V 5 bases and J 1 base, with 12 bases left between them. The CDR3 DNA follows: TGTGCCAGCAGTCGACCTCCGGGGAGCAATCAGCCCCAGCATTTT. Its protein is CASSRPPGSNQPQHF.

This chain connects TRBV19 to TRBJ1-1; D is possibly TRBD1 (5 bases). CDR1 is LNHDA and CDR2 is SQIVND in the germline V gene (reference sequence). Trimming took 7 bases from V and 5 from J, leaving 17 bases between them. This CDR3 contains 14 residues. CDR3 protein: CASNAGARQTEAFF. In DNA form, the CDR3 reads TGTGCCAGTAATGCTGGGGCGCGACAGACTGAAGCTTTCTTT.

The V call is TRBV7-9, the J call TRBJ1-3; 10 nucleotides line up with TRBD1. Germline loops: CDR1 SEHNR, CDR2 FQNEAQ (reference sequence). V trimming: 3 bases; J trimming: 8 bases; junction bases outside the gene matches: 10. The CDR3 has 16 residues. Here the CDR3 DNA reads TGTGCCAGCAGCTTTTCGGCCGGGACAGGGGCCTACACCATATATTTT. It yields the protein CASSFSAGTGAYTIYF.

The V and J genes are TRBV5-1 and TRBJ1-2, with 10 bases aligning to TRBD1. Germline CDR1 reads SGHRS; CDR2 reads YFSETQ. The CDR3 spans 18 residues. V lost 3 bases, J lost 4 bases, and 15 bases stayed unmatched. As DNA, the CDR3 is TGCGCCAGCAGCTGGGGAGTCCCGGGACAGGGGATCGGCTATGGCTACACCTTC. The encoded protein is CASSWGVPGQGIGYGYTF.

The chain joins TRBV5-1 to TRBJ1-1; D not resolved. The germline gives CDR1 SGHRS, CDR2 YFSETQ. The V and J ends lost 0 bases and 4 bases respectively, with 13 bases between them. The CDR3 sequence is 15 residues long. CDR3 coding DNA: TGCGCCAGCAGCTTGGCTCAGGTCTCAGGCACTGAAGCTTTCTTT. It is translated as CASSLAQVSGTEAFF.

V and J are TRBV5-6 and TRBJ1-6; TRBD1 aligns across 8 bases. This CDR3 has 14 residues. In germline, CDR1 is SGHDT, CDR2 YYEEEE. After removal of 4 bases from V and 14 bases from J, the junction contained 11 bases not matched to a gene. The CDR3 protein is CASSRQGPVEALHF. CDR3 in DNA: TGTGCCAGCAGCAGACAGGGGCCAGTTGAGGCCCTCCACTTT. The full variable domain, its missing parts supplied by reference TRBV5-6 and TRBJ1-6, is DAGVTQSPTHLIKTRGQQVTLRCSPKSGHDTVSWYQQALGQGPQFIFQYYEEEERQRGNFPDRFSGHQFPNYSSELNVNALLLGDSALYLCASSRQGPVEALHFGNGTRLTVT.

The chain couples TRBV27 to TRBJ2-7; 7 nucleotides agree with TRBD1. The CDR3 has 15 residues. Germline trimming cut 5 bases from V and 6 bases from J; bases unmatched to any gene: 13. The germline CDR1 and CDR2 sequences are MNHEY and SMNVEV (reference sequence). CDR3 in amino acids: CASSPRGNVVGEQYV. CDR3 DNA: TGTGCCAGCAGTCCCAGGGGGAATGTGGTGGGCGAGCAGTACGTC.

V usage is TRBV11-2 and J usage is TRBJ2-3, with D possibly matching TRBD2 (6 bases). From germline, CDR1 is SGHAT and CDR2 FQNNGV. This CDR3 comprises 15 residues. V was pared by 5 bases and J by 4 bases, with 16 bases between. The CDR3 DNA reads TGTGCCAGCAGCCTACTGAGGGGAGGCGCAGATACGCAGTATTTT. Amino acid sequence: CASSLLRGGADTQYF. Looking up the rest from reference TRBV11-2 and TRBJ2-3 gives the full variable domain: EAGVAQSPRYKIIEKRQSVAFWCNPISGHATLYWYQQILGQGPKLLIQFQNNGVVDDSQLPKDRFSAERLKGVDSTLKIQPAKLEDSAVYLCASSLLRGGADTQYFGPGTRLTVL.

The chain employs TRBV3-1 (or the pseudogene TRBV3-2) and TRBJ1-5; the match to TRBD1 covers 9 bases. The CDR3 has 16 amino acids. Germline V gene sequence: CDR1 LGHDT, CDR2 YNNKEL (reference sequence). The V and J ends lost 1 base and 7 bases, in that order; junction bases with no gene match: 8. The DNA of the CDR3 is TGTGCCAGCAGCCAAGGATCGGGGACAGGGTGGCAGCCCCAGCATTTT. Amino acids: CASSQGSGTGWQPQHF.

The chain carries TRBV9 and TRBJ1-1; D is perhaps TRBD1 (5 bases). The V end lost 1 base, the J end lost 1 base, and 11 bases lay between the germline ends. Germline CDR1 and CDR2: SGDLS and YYNGEE. The CDR3 is 15 residues long. The CDR3 protein is CASSVSGGQNTEAFF. CDR3 coding DNA: TGTGCCAGCAGCGTATCAGGCGGACAGAACACTGAAGCTTTCTTT. Variable domain in full (rest from reference TRBV9 and TRBJ1-1): DSGVTQTPKHLITATGQRVTLRCSPRSGDLSVYWYQQSLDQGLQFLIQYYNGEERAKGNILERFSAQQFPDLHSELNLSSLELGDSALYFCASSVSGGQNTEAFFGQGTRLTVV.

The chain uses TRBV11-1 and TRBJ2-7; TRBD1 matches at 8 bases. Germline-derived CDR1 and CDR2 are SGHAT and FQDESV (reference sequence). The CDR3 length is 13 residues. Losses at the gene ends were 4 bases for V and 3 bases for J; bases not matched to a gene: 2. CDR3 amino acids: CASSSGQVYEQYF. The CDR3 DNA sequence: TGTGCCAGCAGCTCGGGACAGGTCTACGAGCAGTACTTC.

The chain has TRBV9 and TRBJ2-1, with 12 bases that match TRBD2. The germline CDR1 and CDR2 sequences are SGDLS and YYNGEE. V shed 2 bases, J shed 2 bases, and the junction held 8 bases outside the gene matches. The CDR3 length is 18 residues. The CDR3 loop reads CASSVGDRLAGAYNEQFF. CDR3 in DNA: TGTGCCAGCAGCGTGGGGGATAGACTAGCGGGGGCCTACAATGAGCAGTTCTTC. The full variable domain, its missing parts supplied by reference TRBV9 and TRBJ2-1, is DSGVTQTPKHLITATGQRVTLRCSPRSGDLSVYWYQQSLDQGLQFLIQYYNGEERAKGNILERFSAQQFPDLHSELNLSSLELGDSALYFCASSVGDRLAGAYNEQFFGPGTRLTVL.

The chain recombines TRBV2 with TRBJ1-2, with D perhaps TRBD1 (6 bases). The CDR3 loop spans 15 amino acids. V lost 7 bases to trimming and J lost 1 base, with 16 bases between them. In germline, CDR1 is SNHLY, CDR2 FYNNEI. The CDR3 DNA follows: TGTGCCAGCATCCAAGACAGGACCCTTAACTATGGCTACACCTTC. This encodes CASIQDRTLNYGYTF. The complete variable domain, with remaining parts taken from reference TRBV2 and TRBJ1-2, reads EPEVTQTPSHQVTQMGQEVILRCVPISNHLYFYWYRQILGQKVEFLVSFYNNEISEKSEIFDDQFSVERPDGSNFTLKIRSTKLEDSAMYFCASIQDRTLNYGYTFGSGTRLTVV.

CDR3 in DNA: TGTGCCAGCGCACCGACAGGGGGGAGTCAGCCCCAGCATTTT. It specifies CASAPTGGSQPQHF. The V and J genes are TRBV9 and TRBJ1-5; 9 nucleotides agree with TRBD1. The CDR3 contains 14 residues. The V gene end was trimmed by 7 bases and the J gene end by 6 bases; junction bases not matched to a gene: 8. Looked up from germline, CDR1 is SGDLS and CDR2 is YYNGEE.

The chain employs TRBV6-1 and TRBJ1-1; a possible D gene is TRBD1 (5 bases). V lost 10 bases and J lost 0, with 9 bases in between. The CDR3 is 12 amino acids. Germline V gene data show CDR1 as MNHNS and CDR2 as SASEGT. CDR3 loop: CATGHLNTEAFF. CDR3 coding DNA: TGTGCCACCGGACACTTGAACACTGAAGCTTTCTTT.

The chain recombines TRBV6-4 with TRBJ1-5, with D possibly TRBD1 on 5 matching bases. The CDR3 has 15 amino acids. V lost 6 bases to trimming and J lost 3 bases, with 15 bases between them. Germline V gives CDR1 MRHNA, CDR2 SNTAGT. The CDR3 DNA follows: TGTGCCAGCAGGAAAAAACGACAGTTCAATCAGCCCCAGCATTTT. Residues: CASRKKRQFNQPQHF.

J is TRBJ1-5 and V is TRBV5-6, with unresolved D. V gave up 0 bases and J gave up 3 bases, with 13 bases separating them. The CDR3 covers 16 residues. Germline V gene sequence: CDR1 SGHDT, CDR2 YYEEEE. The CDR3 loop is CASSLGGYHSNQPQHF. CDR3 sequence (DNA): TGTGCCAGCAGCTTGGGTGGTTACCACTCCAATCAGCCCCAGCATTTT.

The V gene is TRBV28, the J gene TRBJ1-2; 9 nucleotides agree with TRBD1. This CDR3 is built from 14 residues. CDR1 is MDHEN and CDR2 is SYDVKM in the germline V gene. With 10 bases clipped from V and 5 bases from J, the junction kept 11 bases outside the gene matches. The CDR3 sequence is CATPRGQGRYGYTF. The CDR3 DNA reads TGTGCCACTCCGAGGGGACAGGGACGGTATGGCTACACCTTC.